What follows is one T cell receptor beta chain and its context. These data come from a study of T cell changes during pregnancy in multiple sclerosis. Using immunoSEQ multiplex PCR, the repertoire was profiled, and TCRdb retains in-frame clones only, with some absent. The table shows more than 70,000 clones, with just over 90% occurring only once. Trimming pared 6 bases from V and 11 bases from J, leaving 10 bases between. The CDR3 contains 11 residues. Germline values: CDR1 MNHEY, CDR2 SVGAGI. The rearrangement joins TRBV6-5 to TRBJ1-4; D is possibly TRBD1 (5 bases). The sample was peripheral blood, taken in the second trimester of pregnancy. The receptor was derived from a female donor with multiple sclerosis, enrolled in a pregnancy study. CDR3 bases: TGTGCCAGCAGCTATGGGGCCAAACTGTTTTTT. Protein sequence: CASSYGAKLFF.